These 5 T cell receptor beta chains came from one sample sequenced in a study of blood T cell repertoires in COVID-19. Sequenced by immunoSEQ multiplex PCR; TCRdb stores in-frame clones only, minus some. The sample has 250,000 to 300,000 clones; over 75% are singletons. Sequencing was performed on PBMCs or T cells enriched from blood (not recorded which). These receptors were obtained from a woman in her 50s who had recovered from COVID-19.

V gene TRBV10-2 combines with J gene TRBJ1-4, with a possible D match to TRBD1 (5 bases). Per germline, CDR1 WSHSY and CDR2 SAAADI. V was trimmed by 2 bases and J by 7 bases, leaving 8 bases between them. The CDR3 runs 13 residues. CDR3 sequence: CASSEQGGEKLFF. The CDR3 region has the DNA TGCGCCAGCAGTGAGCAGGGAGGTGAAAAACTGTTTTTT.

This chain links TRBV6-6 with TRBJ1-3; the D gene is possibly TRBD1 (6 bases). Germline lookup yields CDR1 MNHNY and CDR2 SVGAGI (reference sequence). This CDR3 has 17 amino acids. Trimming removed 5 bases at V and 0 bases at J, with 17 bases between. The CDR3 bases are TGTGCCAGCAGTCCGACAGGTTTTCTCTACTCTGGAAACACCATATATTTT. Its translation: CASSPTGFLYSGNTIYF.

This clone appeared a few times. The genes are TRBV3-1 (or the pseudogene TRBV3-2) and TRBJ2-7; D may be TRBD2 (5 bases). CDR3 length equals 15 residues. With 4 bases removed from V and 4 bases from J, the gap between germline ends came to 17 bases. Germline CDR1 LGHDT, CDR2 YNNKEL (reference sequence). CDR3 bases: TGTGCCAGCAGCCCCGACCCACGGGATCCGTACGAGCAGTACTTC. It translates to CASSPDPRDPYEQYF.

There are many counts of this clone. The chain carries TRBV11-2 and TRBJ2-1; TRBD1 might be the D (5 bases). Trimming took 0 bases from V and 2 from J, leaving 14 bases between them. The CDR3 is 17 amino acids. Per the germline V gene, CDR1 is SGHAT and CDR2 is FQNNGV. CDR3 region: CASSLEGAEATYNEQFF. The CDR3, as DNA: TGTGCCAGCAGCTTAGAAGGGGCAGAGGCTACCTACAATGAGCAGTTCTTC. The variable domain in full, completed from reference TRBV11-2 and TRBJ2-1, reads EAGVAQSPRYKIIEKRQSVAFWCNPISGHATLYWYQQILGQGPKLLIQFQNNGVVDDSQLPKDRFSAERLKGVDSTLKIQPAKLEDSAVYLCASSLEGAEATYNEQFFGPGTRLTVL.

This clone has only one observation. The V and J genes are TRBV5-4 and TRBJ1-2; possibly TRBD1 for D (5 bases). CDR1 is SGHNT, CDR2 YYREEE, per germline (reference sequence). This CDR3 comprises 15 residues. Trimming left V 4 bases short and J 1 base short, with 14 bases between. The CDR3 loop reads CASSPQGTINYGYTF. The CDR3 coding sequence is TGTGCCAGCAGCCCGCAGGGTACGATTAACTATGGCTACACCTTC.